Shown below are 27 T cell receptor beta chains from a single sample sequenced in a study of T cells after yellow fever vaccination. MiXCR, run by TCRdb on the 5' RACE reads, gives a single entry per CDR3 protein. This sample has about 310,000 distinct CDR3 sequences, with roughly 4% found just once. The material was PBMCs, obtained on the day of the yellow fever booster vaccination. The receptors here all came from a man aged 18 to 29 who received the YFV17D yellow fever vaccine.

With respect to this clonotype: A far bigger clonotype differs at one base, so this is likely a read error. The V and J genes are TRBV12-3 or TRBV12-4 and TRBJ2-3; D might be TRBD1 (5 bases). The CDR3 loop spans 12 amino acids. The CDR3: CASSQGTDTQFF. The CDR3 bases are TGTGCCAGCTCCCAGGGCACAGATACGCAGTTTTTT.

The CDR3 spells CASFELGLAGTDTQYF. DNA of the CDR3: TGTGCCAGCTTCGAACTAGGACTAGCGGGCACAGATACGCAGTATTTT. The chain recombines TRBV2 with TRBJ2-3, with 10 bases identical to TRBD2. V lost 8 bases and J lost 1; bases outside the gene matches: 9. Per germline, CDR1 SNHLY and CDR2 FYNNEI. CDR3 size: 16 residues.

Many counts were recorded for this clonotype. CDR3 amino acids: CASRKQGNGYTF. CDR3 coding DNA: TGTGCCAGCAGGAAGCAGGGTAATGGCTACACCTTC. V gene TRBV11-2 combines with J gene TRBJ1-2, with D possibly TRBD1 on 5 matching bases. This CDR3 region has 12 residues. V was clipped by 6 bases and J by 6 bases, with 11 bases between them. Germline values: CDR1 SGHAT, CDR2 FQNNGV.

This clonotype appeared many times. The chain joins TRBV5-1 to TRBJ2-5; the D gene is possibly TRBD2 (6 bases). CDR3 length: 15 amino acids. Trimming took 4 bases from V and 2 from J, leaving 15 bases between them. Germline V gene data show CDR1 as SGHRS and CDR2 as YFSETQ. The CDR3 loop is CASSRDWGVQETQYF. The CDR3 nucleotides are TGCGCCAGCAGCCGGGACTGGGGTGTTCAAGAGACCCAGTACTTC.

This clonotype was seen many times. DNA for the CDR3: TGCGCCAGCAGCTTGGAGCCCTCTAACTATGGCTACACCTTC. Protein: CASSLEPSNYGYTF. The chain has TRBV5-1 and TRBJ1-2; D is uncertain. Trimming removed 0 bases at V and 0 bases at J, with 6 bases between. The CDR3 sequence is 14 residues long. Germline values: CDR1 SGHRS, CDR2 YFSETQ. Filled out from reference TRBV5-1 and TRBJ1-2, the complete variable domain reads KAGVTQTPRYLIKTRGQQVTLSCSPISGHRSVSWYQQTPGQGLQFLFEYFSETQRNKGNFPGRFSGRQFSNSRSEMNVSTLELGDSALYLCASSLEPSNYGYTFGSGTRLTVV.

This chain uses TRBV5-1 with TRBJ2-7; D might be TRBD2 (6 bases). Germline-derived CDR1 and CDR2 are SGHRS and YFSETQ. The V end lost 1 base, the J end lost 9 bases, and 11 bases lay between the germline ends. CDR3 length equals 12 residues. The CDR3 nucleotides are TGCGCCAGCAGCTTGAACATCGGGAGGCAGTACTTC. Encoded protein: CASSLNIGRQYF. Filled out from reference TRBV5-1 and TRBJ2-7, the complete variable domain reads KAGVTQTPRYLIKTRGQQVTLSCSPISGHRSVSWYQQTPGQGLQFLFEYFSETQRNKGNFPGRFSGRQFSNSRSEMNVSTLELGDSALYLCASSLNIGRQYFGPGTRLTVT.

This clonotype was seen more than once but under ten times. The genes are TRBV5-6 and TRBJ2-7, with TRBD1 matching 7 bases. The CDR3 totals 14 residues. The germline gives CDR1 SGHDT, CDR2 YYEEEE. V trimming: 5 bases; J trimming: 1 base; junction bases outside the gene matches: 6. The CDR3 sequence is CASSEGGTSYEQYV. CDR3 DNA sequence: TGTGCCAGCAGTGAAGGGGGCACTTCCTACGAGCAGTACGTC.

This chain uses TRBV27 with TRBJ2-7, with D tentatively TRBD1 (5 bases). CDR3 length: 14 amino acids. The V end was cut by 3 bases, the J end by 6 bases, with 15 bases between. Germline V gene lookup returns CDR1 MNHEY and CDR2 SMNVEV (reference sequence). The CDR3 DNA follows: TGTGCCAGCAGTTTCAATAGGGGTCGTGGCGAGCAGTACTTC. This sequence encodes CASSFNRGRGEQYF.

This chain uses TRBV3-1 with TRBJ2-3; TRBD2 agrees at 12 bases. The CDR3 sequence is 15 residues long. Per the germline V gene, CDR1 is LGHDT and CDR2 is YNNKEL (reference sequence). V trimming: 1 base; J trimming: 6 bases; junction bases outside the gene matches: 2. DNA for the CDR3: TGTGCCAGCAGCCAAGGGACTAGCGGGGTGGATACGCAGTATTTT. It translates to CASSQGTSGVDTQYF.

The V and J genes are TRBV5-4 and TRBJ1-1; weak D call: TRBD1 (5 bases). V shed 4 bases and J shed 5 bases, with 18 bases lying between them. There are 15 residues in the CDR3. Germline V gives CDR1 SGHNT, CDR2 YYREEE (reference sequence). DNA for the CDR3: TGTGCCAGCAGCACCCCACAGGATGGGAGTACTGAAGCTTTCTTT. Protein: CASSTPQDGSTEAFF.

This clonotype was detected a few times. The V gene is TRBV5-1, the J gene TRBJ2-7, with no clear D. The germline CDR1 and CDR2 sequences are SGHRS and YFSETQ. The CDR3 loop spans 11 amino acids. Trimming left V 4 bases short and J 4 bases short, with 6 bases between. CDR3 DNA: TGCGCCAGCAGCCATGAATACGAGCAGTACTTC. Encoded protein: CASSHEYEQYF.

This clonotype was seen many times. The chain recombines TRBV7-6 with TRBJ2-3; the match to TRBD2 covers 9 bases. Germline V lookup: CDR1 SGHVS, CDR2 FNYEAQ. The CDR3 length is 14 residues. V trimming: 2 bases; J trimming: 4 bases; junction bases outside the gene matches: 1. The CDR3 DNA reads TGTGCCAGCAGCTTACCTAGCGGGGCAGATACGCAGTATTTT. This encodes CASSLPSGADTQYF.

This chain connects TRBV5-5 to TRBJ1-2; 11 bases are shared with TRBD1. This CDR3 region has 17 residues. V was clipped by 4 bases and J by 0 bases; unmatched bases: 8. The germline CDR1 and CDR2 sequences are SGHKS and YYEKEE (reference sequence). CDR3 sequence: CASSHGTGGPANYGYTF. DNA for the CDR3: TGTGCCAGCAGCCACGGGACAGGGGGACCAGCTAACTATGGCTACACCTTC.

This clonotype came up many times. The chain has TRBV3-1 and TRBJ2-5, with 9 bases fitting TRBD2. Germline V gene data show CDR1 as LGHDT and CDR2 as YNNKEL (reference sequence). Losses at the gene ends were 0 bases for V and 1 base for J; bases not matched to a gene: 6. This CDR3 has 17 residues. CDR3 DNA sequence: TGTGCCAGCAGCCAAGAAGCCCTAGCGGGGTTCCAAGAGACCCAGTACTTC. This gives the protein CASSQEALAGFQETQYF.

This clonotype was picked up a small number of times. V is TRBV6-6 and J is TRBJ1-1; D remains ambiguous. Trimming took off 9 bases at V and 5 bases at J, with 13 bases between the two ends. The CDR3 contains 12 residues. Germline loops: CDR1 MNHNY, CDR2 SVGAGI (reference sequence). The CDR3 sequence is CASGPGLTEAFF. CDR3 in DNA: TGTGCCAGTGGGCCCGGGCTGACTGAAGCTTTCTTT.

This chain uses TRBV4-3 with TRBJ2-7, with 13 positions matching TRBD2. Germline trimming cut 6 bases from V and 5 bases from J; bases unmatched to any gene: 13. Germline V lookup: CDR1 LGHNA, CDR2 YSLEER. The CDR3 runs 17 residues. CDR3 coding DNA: TGCGCCAGCAGAGAAACGGTCGGGACTAGCGGGGAGAACGAGCAGTACTTC. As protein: CASRETVGTSGENEQYF.

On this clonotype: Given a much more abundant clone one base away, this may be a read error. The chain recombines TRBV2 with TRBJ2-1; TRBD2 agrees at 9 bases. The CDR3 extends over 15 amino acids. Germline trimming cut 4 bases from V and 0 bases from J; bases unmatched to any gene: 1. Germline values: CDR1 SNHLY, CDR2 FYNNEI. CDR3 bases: TGTGCCAGCAGTGTTAGCGGGGGCTCCTACAATGAGCAGTTCTTC. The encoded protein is CASSVSGGSYNEQFF.

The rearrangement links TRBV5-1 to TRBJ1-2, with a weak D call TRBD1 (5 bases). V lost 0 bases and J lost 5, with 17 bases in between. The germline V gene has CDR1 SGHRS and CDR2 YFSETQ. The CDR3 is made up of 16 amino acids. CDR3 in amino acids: CASSLEQVVSLYGYTF. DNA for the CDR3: TGCGCCAGCAGCTTGGAACAGGTCGTATCCCTTTATGGCTACACCTTC.

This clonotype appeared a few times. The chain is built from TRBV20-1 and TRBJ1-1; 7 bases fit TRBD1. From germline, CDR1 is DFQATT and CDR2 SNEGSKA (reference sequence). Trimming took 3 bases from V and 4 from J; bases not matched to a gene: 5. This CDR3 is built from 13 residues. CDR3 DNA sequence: TGCAGTGCTAGGACCCCAGGGGGCACTGAAGCTTTCTTT. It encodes CSARTPGGTEAFF.

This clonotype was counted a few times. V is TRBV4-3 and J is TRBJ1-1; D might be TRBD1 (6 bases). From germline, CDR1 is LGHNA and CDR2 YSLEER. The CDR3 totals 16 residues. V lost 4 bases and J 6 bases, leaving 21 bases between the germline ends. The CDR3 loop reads CASSLFAGGSQPEAFF. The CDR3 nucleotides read TGCGCCAGCAGCCTATTCGCGGGGGGCAGTCAACCTGAAGCTTTCTTT.

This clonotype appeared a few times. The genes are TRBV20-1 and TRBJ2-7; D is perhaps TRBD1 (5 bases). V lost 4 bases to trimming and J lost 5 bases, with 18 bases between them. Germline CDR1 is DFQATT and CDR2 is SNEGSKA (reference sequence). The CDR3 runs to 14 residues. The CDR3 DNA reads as TGCAGTGCTATTATCCCGGACATAAGCCACGAGCAGTACTTC. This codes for CSAIIPDISHEQYF.

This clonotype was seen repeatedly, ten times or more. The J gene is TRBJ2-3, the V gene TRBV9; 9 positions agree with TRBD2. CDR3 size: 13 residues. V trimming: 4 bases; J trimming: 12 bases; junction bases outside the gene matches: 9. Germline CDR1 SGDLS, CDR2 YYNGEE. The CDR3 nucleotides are TGTGCCAGCAGCCCGGGGAGCGGGGGGCCCCAGTATTTT. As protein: CASSPGSGGPQYF.

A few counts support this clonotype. CDR3 nucleotide sequence: TGTGCCAGCAGAGACCCCGACAATGAGCAGTTCTTC. Protein product: CASRDPDNEQFF. The gene calls are TRBV6-2 or TRBV6-3 and TRBJ2-1; D not resolved. V shed 6 bases and J shed 5 bases, with 8 bases lying between them. Germline V lookup: CDR1 MNHEY, CDR2 SVGEGT. CDR3 size: 12 residues.

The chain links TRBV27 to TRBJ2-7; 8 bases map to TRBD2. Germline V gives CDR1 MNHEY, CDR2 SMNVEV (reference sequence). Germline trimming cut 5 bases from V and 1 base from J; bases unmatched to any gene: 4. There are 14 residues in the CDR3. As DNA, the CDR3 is TGTGCCAGCAGTACGGGGGGGGGTTCCTACGAGCAGTACTTC. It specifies CASSTGGGSYEQYF.

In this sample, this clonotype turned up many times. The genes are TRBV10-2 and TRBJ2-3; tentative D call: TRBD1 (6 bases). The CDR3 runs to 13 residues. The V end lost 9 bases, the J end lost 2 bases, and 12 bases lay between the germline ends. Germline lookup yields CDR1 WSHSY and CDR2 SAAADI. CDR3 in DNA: TGCGCCAGTAGACAGGCGAACACAGATACGCAGTATTTT. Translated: CASRQANTDTQYF.

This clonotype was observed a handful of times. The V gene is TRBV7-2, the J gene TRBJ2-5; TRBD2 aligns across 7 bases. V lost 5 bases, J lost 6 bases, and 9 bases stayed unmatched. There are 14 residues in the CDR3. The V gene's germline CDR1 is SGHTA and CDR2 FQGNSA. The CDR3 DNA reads TGTGCCAGCAGCCTAATCAGCGGGATAAAGACCCAGTACTTC. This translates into CASSLISGIKTQYF.

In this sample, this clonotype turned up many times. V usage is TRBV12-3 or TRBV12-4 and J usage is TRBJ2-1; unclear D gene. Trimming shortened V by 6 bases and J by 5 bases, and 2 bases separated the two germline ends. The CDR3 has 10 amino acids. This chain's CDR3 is CASSNNEQFF. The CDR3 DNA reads TGTGCCAGCAGCAACAATGAGCAGTTCTTC.